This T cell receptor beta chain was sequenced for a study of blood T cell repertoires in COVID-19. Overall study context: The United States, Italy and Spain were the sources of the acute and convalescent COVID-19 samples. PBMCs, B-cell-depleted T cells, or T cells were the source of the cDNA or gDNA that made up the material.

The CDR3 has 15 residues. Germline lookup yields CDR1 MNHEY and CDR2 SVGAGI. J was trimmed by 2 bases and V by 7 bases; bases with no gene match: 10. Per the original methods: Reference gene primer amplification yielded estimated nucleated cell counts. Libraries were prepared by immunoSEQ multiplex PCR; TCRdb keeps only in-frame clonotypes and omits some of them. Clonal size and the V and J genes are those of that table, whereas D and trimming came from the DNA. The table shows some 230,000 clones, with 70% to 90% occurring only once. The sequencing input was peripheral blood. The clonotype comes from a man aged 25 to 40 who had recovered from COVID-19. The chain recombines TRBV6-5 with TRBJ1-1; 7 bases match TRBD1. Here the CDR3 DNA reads TGTGCCAGCAAAGACGACGGACAGGTTAACACTGAAGCTTTCTTT. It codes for CASKDDGQVNTEAFF.